Many counts were recorded for the clone carrying this T cell receptor beta chain. What it recognizes is unknown. The data originate from a study of response to subunit inactivated influenza vaccine. Per the germline V gene, CDR1 is DFQATT and CDR2 is SNEGSKA (reference sequence). Trimming removed 0 bases at V and 3 bases at J, with 12 bases between. The CDR3 spans 15 residues. Study-wide findings and caveats: New T cells are recruited in small numbers by each seasonal influenza vaccination, according to the authors' suggestion.

TCRdb itself ran the RT-PCR reads through MiXCR, one entry per CDR3 protein. This table has about half a million distinct CDR3 sequences, roughly 9.7% appearing once. This chain joins TRBV20-1 and TRBJ2-1; D unclear. The origin of this receptor is a man aged 50 to 59 who received an inactivated influenza vaccine. Sample: PBMCs from blood, taken 40 to 50 days after vaccination. The CDR3 protein is CSARDRQAYYNEQFF. The CDR3 DNA reads TGCAGTGCTAGAGATCGGCAGGCTTACTACAATGAGCAGTTCTTC.